The present entry profiles one TCR beta chain with its context. As originally analysed: Amplifying reference gene primers gave estimates of nucleated cell counts. Libraries were prepared by immunoSEQ multiplex PCR; TCRdb keeps only in-frame clonotypes and omits some of them. The V and J calls and clone size come from that table; D and trimming were worked out from the DNA. The sample holds some 280,000 clones, roughly 90% seen once. This entry is derived from a study of blood T cell repertoires in COVID-19. The wider study: Whether acute or convalescent, the COVID-19 samples came from the United States, Italy and Spain. T cells, B-cell-depleted T cells, or PBMCs supplied cDNA or gDNA.

CDR1 and CDR2 (germline): ENHRY, SYGVKD. V lost 2 bases and J lost 6, with 13 bases in between. The CDR3 spans 14 residues. Sample: peripheral blood. This clonotype was sampled from a woman aged 55 to 70 with acute or convalescent COVID-19. V usage is TRBV10-3 and J usage is TRBJ1-2; D is ambiguous. CDR3 sequence: CAISEMGRIHGYTF. Here the CDR3 DNA reads TGTGCCATCAGTGAGATGGGGAGAATCCATGGCTACACCTTC.